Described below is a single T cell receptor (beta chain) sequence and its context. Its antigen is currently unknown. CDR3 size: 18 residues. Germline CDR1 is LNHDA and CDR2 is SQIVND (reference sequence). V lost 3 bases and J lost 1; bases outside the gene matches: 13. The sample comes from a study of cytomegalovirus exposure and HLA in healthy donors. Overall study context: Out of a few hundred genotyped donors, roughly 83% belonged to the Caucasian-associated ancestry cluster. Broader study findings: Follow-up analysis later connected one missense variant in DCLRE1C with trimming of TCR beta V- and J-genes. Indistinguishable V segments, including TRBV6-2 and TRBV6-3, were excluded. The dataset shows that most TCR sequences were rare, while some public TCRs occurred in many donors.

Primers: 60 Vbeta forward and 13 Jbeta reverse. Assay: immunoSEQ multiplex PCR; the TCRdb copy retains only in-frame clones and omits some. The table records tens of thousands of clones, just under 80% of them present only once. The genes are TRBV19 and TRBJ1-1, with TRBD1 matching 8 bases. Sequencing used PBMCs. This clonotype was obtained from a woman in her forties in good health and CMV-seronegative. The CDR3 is CASSMAGQGAVGNTEAFF. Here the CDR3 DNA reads TGTGCCAGTAGTATGGCGGGGCAGGGGGCCGTGGGGAACACTGAAGCTTTCTTT.